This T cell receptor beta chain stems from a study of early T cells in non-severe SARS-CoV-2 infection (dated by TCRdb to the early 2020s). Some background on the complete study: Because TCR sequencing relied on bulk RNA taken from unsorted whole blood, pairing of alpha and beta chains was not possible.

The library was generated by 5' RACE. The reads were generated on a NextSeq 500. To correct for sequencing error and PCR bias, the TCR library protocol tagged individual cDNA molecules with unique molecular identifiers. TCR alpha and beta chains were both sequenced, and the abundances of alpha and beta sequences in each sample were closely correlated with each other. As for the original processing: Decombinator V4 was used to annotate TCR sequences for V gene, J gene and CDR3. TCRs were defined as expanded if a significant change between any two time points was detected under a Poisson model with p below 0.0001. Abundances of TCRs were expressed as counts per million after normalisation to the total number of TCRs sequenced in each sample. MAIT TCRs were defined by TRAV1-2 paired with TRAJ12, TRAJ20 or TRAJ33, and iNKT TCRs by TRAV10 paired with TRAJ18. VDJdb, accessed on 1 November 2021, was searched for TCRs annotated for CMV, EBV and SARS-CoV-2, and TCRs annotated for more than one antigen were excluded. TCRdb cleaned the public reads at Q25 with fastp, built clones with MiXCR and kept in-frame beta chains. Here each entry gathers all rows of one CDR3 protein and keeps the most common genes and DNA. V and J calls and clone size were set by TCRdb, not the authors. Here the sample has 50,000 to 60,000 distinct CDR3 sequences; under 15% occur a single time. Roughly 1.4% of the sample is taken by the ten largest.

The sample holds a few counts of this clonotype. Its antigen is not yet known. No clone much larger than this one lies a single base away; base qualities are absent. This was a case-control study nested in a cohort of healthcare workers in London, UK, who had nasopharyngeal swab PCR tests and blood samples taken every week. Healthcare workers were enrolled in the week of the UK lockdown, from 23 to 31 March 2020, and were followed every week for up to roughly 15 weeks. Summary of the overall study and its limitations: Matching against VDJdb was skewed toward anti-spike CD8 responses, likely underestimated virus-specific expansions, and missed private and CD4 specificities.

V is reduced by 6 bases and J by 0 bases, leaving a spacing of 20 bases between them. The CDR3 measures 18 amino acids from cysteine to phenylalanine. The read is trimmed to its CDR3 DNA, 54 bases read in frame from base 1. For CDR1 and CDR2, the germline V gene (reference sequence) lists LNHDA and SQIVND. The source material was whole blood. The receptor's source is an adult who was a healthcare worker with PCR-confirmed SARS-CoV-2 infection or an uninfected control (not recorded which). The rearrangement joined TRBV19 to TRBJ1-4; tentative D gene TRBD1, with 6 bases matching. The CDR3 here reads CASSQPGHVFATNEKLFF. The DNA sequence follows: TGTGCCAGTAGCCAGCCGGGACATGTCTTTGCAACTAATGAAAAACTGTTTTTT.